A selection of T cell receptor beta chains follows, all from one sample in a study of cytomegalovirus exposure and HLA in healthy donors. The protocol was immunoSEQ multiplex PCR, while the TCRdb copy is restricted to in-frame clones and leaves out a portion. The profile covers over 200,000 clones, with roughly 83% appearing a single time and roughly 5.7% taken by the ten largest. Sequencing was carried out using PBMCs. The receptors come from a woman aged 18 to 35 in good health and CMV-seronegative. Each CDR3 is given with its conserved first and last residue. A D gene is named only where the DNA matches it firmly. The size field is filled for only some rows; it gives once, few, many or a size class.

j_call v_call d_call clone_size cdr3_aa cdr3_nt
TRBJ1-1 TRBV28 NA NA CASSTSDRKAFF TGTGCCAGCAGTACCTCTGACAGGAAAGCTTTCTTT
TRBJ2-7 TRBV7-8 TRBD2 NA CASSPERILAGGSYEQYF TGTGCCAGCAGCCCCGAGAGAATTCTAGCGGGAGGCTCCTACGAGCAGTACTTC
TRBJ1-3 TRBV10-3 NA NA CAISAGEENTIYF TGTGCCATCAGTGCAGGGGAAGAAAACACCATATATTTT
TRBJ1-1 TRBV27 NA NA CASSLVAGGSNTEAFF TGTGCCAGCAGTTTGGTCGCTGGAGGGTCGAACACTGAAGCTTTCTTT
TRBJ1-1 TRBV27 TRBD1 NA CASSFSGTGYEAFF TGTGCCAGCAGTTTCTCCGGGACAGGCTATGAAGCTTTCTTT
TRBJ2-7 TRBV30 TRBD2 NA CAWGAGGPRIAEQYF TGTGCCTGGGGGGCGGGGGGACCCAGGATCGCCGAGCAGTACTTC
TRBJ2-7 TRBV25-1 NA NA CASSEWGGLAGEQYF TGTGCCAGCAGTGAATGGGGGGGGCTAGCAGGCGAGCAGTACTTC
TRBJ2-1 TRBV9 TRBD2 NA CASSTLAGDGEQFF TGTGCCAGCAGCACGCTAGCGGGGGACGGTGAGCAGTTCTTC
TRBJ2-7 TRBV5-1 TRBD1 few CASSAAGTGAYEQYF TGCGCCAGCAGCGCGGCGGGGACAGGGGCCTACGAGCAGTACTTC
TRBJ1-4 TRBV5-4 NA NA CASSFGTNLANEKLFF TGTGCCAGCAGCTTCGGGACGAATCTGGCTAATGAAAAACTGTTTTTT
TRBJ2-5 TRBV28 TRBD1 NA CASTSRGRWETQYF TGTGCCAGCACCAGCAGGGGGCGGTGGGAGACCCAGTACTTC
TRBJ1-1 TRBV27 NA once CASSPRRGNTEAFF TGTGCCAGCTCTCCCCGGAGGGGGAACACTGAAGCTTTCTTT
TRBJ2-4 TRBV30 NA NA CAWNSRYDRPLAKNIQYF TGTGCCTGGAATTCAAGATACGACAGGCCCCTAGCCAAAAACATTCAGTACTTC
TRBJ1-5 TRBV7-2 TRBD1 NA CASSTSGQGGNQPQHF TGTGCCAGCAGCACCTCGGGGCAGGGGGGCAATCAGCCCCAGCATTTT
TRBJ2-2 TRBV11-3 NA NA CASSPGRKNTGELFF TGTGCCAGCAGCCCAGGCAGGAAGAACACCGGGGAGCTGTTTTTT
TRBJ1-1 TRBV30 NA NA CAWSEAGHTEAFF TGTGCCTGGAGTGAGGCCGGCCACACTGAAGCTTTCTTT
TRBJ1-2 TRBV11-2 TRBD1 NA CASSVGGFNYGYTF TGTGCCAGCAGCGTAGGGGGCTTTAACTATGGCTACACCTTC
TRBJ2-7 TRBV4-2 NA NA CASSQEGPGASSYEQYF TGTGCCAGCAGCCAAGAGGGTCCGGGGGCCAGCTCCTACGAGCAGTACTTC
TRBJ1-2 TRBV2 NA NA CASRMTASYGYTF TGTGCCAGCAGGATGACAGCCAGCTATGGCTACACCTTC
TRBJ1-3 TRBV6-5 NA NA CATQSPGNTIYF TGTGCTACCCAGAGTCCTGGAAACACCATATATTTT
TRBJ1-2 TRBV6-1 NA few CASSEAAGVSYGYTF TGTGCCAGCAGTGAAGCGGCAGGAGTGAGCTATGGCTACACCTTC
TRBJ1-1 TRBV5-1 NA NA CASSLASGRNTEAFF TGCGCCAGCAGCTTGGCCTCGGGAAGGAACACTGAAGCTTTCTTT
TRBJ1-1 TRBV28 TRBD1 NA CASAPRTGRNTEAFF TGTGCCAGCGCACCCCGGACAGGGCGGAACACTGAAGCTTTCTTT
TRBJ2-7 TRBV11-1 NA NA CASSSSFGQYPYEQYF TGTGCCAGCAGCTCGAGTTTTGGCCAGTATCCTTACGAGCAGTACTTC
TRBJ2-7 TRBV28 TRBD2 few CASSLIFPTGTSGYEQYF TGTGCCAGCAGTCTTATATTCCCCACCGGGACTAGCGGCTACGAGCAGTACTTC
TRBJ2-1 TRBV6-5 NA few CASSSHHIPGVYEQFF TGTGCCAGCAGTTCCCACCACATCCCGGGAGTTTATGAGCAGTTCTTC
TRBJ1-5 TRBV19 NA NA CASSTGNQPQHF TGTGCCAGTAGTACCGGGAATCAGCCCCAGCATTTT
TRBJ1-6 TRBV27 NA few CASSHPRGRDNSPLHF TGTGCCAGCAGTCATCCCCGGGGACGGGATAATTCACCCCTCCACTTT
TRBJ1-1 TRBV30 NA few CAWSVQDNTEAFF TGTGCCTGGAGTGTACAAGACAACACTGAAGCTTTCTTT
TRBJ2-5 TRBV27 NA NA CASSFSVQETQYF TGTGCCAGCAGTTTCAGCGTTCAAGAGACCCAGTACTTC
TRBJ2-1 TRBV6-1 NA NA CASSGFTSGYNEQFF TGTGCCAGCAGTGGGTTTACATCGGGTTACAATGAGCAGTTCTTC
TRBJ2-1 TRBV2 TRBD2 once CASRREGTSYNEQFF TGTGCCAGCAGGAGGGAGGGGACTAGTTACAATGAGCAGTTCTTC